The sequence of this TCR beta chain was determined in a study of blood T cell repertoires in COVID-19. The CDR3 totals 14 residues. The germline gives CDR1 SGHTA, CDR2 FQGTGA. V lost 2 bases and J lost 3; bases outside the gene matches: 3. Using immunoSEQ multiplex PCR, the repertoire was profiled, and TCRdb retains in-frame clones only, with some absent. The repertoire holds hundreds of thousands of clones, with 70% to 90% as singletons. The TCR sequence derives from a woman aged 18-29 years with acute COVID-19. The chain carries TRBV7-3 and TRBJ2-5, with 7 nucleotides matching TRBD2. Input material: PBMCs or T cells enriched from blood (not recorded which). CDR3 amino acids: CASSLGAGKETQYF. The CDR3, as DNA: TGTGCCAGCAGCTTAGGAGCGGGGAAAGAGACCCAGTACTTC.